The 3 T cell receptor beta chains presented below share a single source sample, sequenced in a study of blood T cell repertoires in COVID-19. Profiling relied on immunoSEQ multiplex PCR, and the TCRdb table lists in-frame clones only, not all of them. The profile shows 130,000 to 150,000 clones, 80% of them singletons. The sequencing input was peripheral blood. These TCRs come from a man between 65 and 85 years old who had recovered from COVID-19.

This chain uses TRBV7-8 with TRBJ2-1; D unresolved. V lost 5 bases and J 4 bases, leaving 12 bases between the germline ends. This CDR3 has 14 residues. Germline values: CDR1 SGHVS, CDR2 FQNEAQ. This CDR3 reads CASSASRRYNEQFF. DNA for the CDR3: TGTGCCAGCAGCGCCTCCAGAAGATACAATGAGCAGTTCTTC.

J is TRBJ2-1 and V is TRBV7-3, with a possible D match to TRBD2 (6 bases). The V end lost 5 bases, the J end lost 7 bases, and 18 bases lay between the germline ends. The CDR3 is 15 residues long. Germline loops: CDR1 SGHTA, CDR2 FQGTGA. CDR3 nucleotides: TGTGCCAGCAGCCTCGACACGACTAGTCGGAATGAGCAGTTCTTC. This sequence encodes CASSLDTTSRNEQFF.

This rearrangement joins TRBV2 to TRBJ2-7; tentatively, D is TRBD1 (6 bases). Between the trimmed V and J ends, which lost 7 bases and 5 bases, there was a span of 15 bases. The CDR3 extends over 13 amino acids. Per germline, CDR1 SNHLY and CDR2 FYNNEI. The chain's CDR3 is CASKGRGMDEQYF. CDR3 sequence (DNA): TGTGCCAGCAAGGGCAGGGGAATGGACGAGCAGTACTTC. Supplemented by reference TRBV2 and TRBJ2-7, the full variable domain reads EPEVTQTPSHQVTQMGQEVILRCVPISNHLYFYWYRQILGQKVEFLVSFYNNEISEKSEIFDDQFSVERPDGSNFTLKIRSTKLEDSAMYFCASKGRGMDEQYFGPGTRLTVT.